What follows is one T cell receptor beta chain and its context. Sequenced by immunoSEQ multiplex PCR; TCRdb stores in-frame clones only, minus some. There are 60,000 to 85,000 clones in the sample; roughly 94% occur only once, and about 0.5% lies in the top ten. This sample is drawn from a study of T cell changes during pregnancy in multiple sclerosis. From germline, CDR1 is SGHTA and CDR2 FQGNSA. The V and J ends lost 5 bases and 8 bases, in that order; junction bases with no gene match: 5. The CDR3 length is 14 residues. The sequence was obtained from a female donor with multiple sclerosis, enrolled in a pregnancy study. V usage is TRBV7-2 and J usage is TRBJ2-2; TRBD1 matches at 10 bases. The source was peripheral blood, collected in the third trimester of pregnancy. The CDR3 bases are TGTGCCAGCAGCATCTGGACAGGGGGAGGGGAGCTGTTTTTT. Its protein is CASSIWTGGGELFF.